The 21 T cell receptor beta chains listed next were all sequenced from one sample in a study of cytomegalovirus exposure and HLA in healthy donors. A multiplex PCR was run with 60 Vbeta primers and 13 Jbeta primers. Profiling relied on immunoSEQ multiplex PCR, and the TCRdb table lists in-frame clones only, not all of them. Of 100,000 to 150,000 clones listed, more than 65% are singletons. Sequencing input: PBMCs. These receptors were taken from a woman between 18 and 30 years old in good health and CMV-seropositive.

This clone was observed once. The rearrangement links TRBV5-5 to TRBJ1-3; D is unclear. The V end was cut by 2 bases, the J end by 3 bases, with 9 bases between. Germline assignment: CDR1 SGHKS and CDR2 YYEKEE (reference sequence). The CDR3 runs to 14 residues. The CDR3: CASSLDWSGNTIYF. In DNA form, the CDR3 reads TGTGCCAGCAGCTTAGATTGGAGTGGAAACACCATATATTTT.

There are a few counts of this clone. The rearrangement joins TRBV7-8 to TRBJ2-7; the D is unclear. Trimming took 2 bases from V and 2 from J, leaving 13 bases between them. Germline V CDR1 and CDR2: SGHVS, FQNEAQ. CDR3 length: 15 residues. CDR3 loop: CASSLTYHTTYEQYF. The CDR3 region has the DNA TGTGCCAGCAGCTTAACCTACCACACTACCTACGAGCAGTACTTC.

CDR3 in amino acids: CASSRTGVTEAFF. The CDR3 bases are TGTGCCAGTAGTCGGACAGGAGTCACTGAAGCTTTCTTT. The genes are TRBV19 and TRBJ1-1, with 7 bases that match TRBD1. Trimming at V came to 5 bases and at J to 4 bases, leaving 4 bases not matched to a gene. The germline V gene has CDR1 LNHDA and CDR2 SQIVND (reference sequence). The CDR3 covers 13 residues.

V gene TRBV11-2 combines with J gene TRBJ2-1, with D possibly being TRBD2 (5 bases). Germline CDR1 SGHAT, CDR2 FQNNGV. The CDR3 totals 12 residues. Trimming left V 4 bases short and J 4 bases short, with 5 bases between. CDR3 amino acids: CASSWRYNEQFF. The DNA of the CDR3 is TGTGCCAGCAGCTGGAGGTACAATGAGCAGTTCTTC.

The genes are TRBV9 and TRBJ2-5; weak D call: TRBD2 (6 bases). This CDR3 comprises 16 residues. Trimming shortened V by 0 bases and J by 2 bases, and 14 bases separated the two germline ends. Germline assignment: CDR1 SGDLS and CDR2 YYNGEE. The CDR3 sequence: CASSVGSSVWQETQYF. The CDR3 nucleotides are TGTGCCAGCAGCGTAGGGTCTAGCGTTTGGCAAGAGACCCAGTACTTC.

This chain uses TRBV11-3 with TRBJ2-7, with a weak D call TRBD1 (7 bases). Between the trimmed V and J ends, which lost 4 bases and 5 bases, there was a span of 12 bases. Germline V CDR1 and CDR2: SGHNT, YENEEA. The CDR3 is made up of 13 amino acids. The CDR3 DNA follows: TGTGCCAGCAGCTCCAGGGGGGCTGACGAGCAGTACTTC. Amino acid sequence: CASSSRGADEQYF.

The rearrangement joins TRBV6-1 to TRBJ1-2, with D perhaps TRBD1 (6 bases). The germline CDR1 and CDR2 sequences are MNHNS and SASEGT. This CDR3 region has 15 residues. Between the trimmed V and J ends, which lost 6 bases and 3 bases, there was a span of 17 bases. CDR3 nucleotide sequence: TGTGCCAGCAGGTCCTTTTGGGGGCCAGACTATGGCTACACCTTC. Translation: CASRSFWGPDYGYTF.

The chain couples TRBV18 to TRBJ2-7; possibly TRBD1 for D (6 bases). This CDR3 spans 13 amino acids. V was shortened by 5 bases and J by 0 bases, with 8 bases between the two germline ends. Germline values: CDR1 KGHSH, CDR2 LQKENI. CDR3 coding DNA: TGTGCCAGCTCAAGGGACAACTCCTACGAGCAGTACTTC. Translated, it gives CASSRDNSYEQYF.

The rearrangement uses TRBV5-1 and TRBJ2-3; 10 nucleotides line up with TRBD1. Germline CDR1 is SGHRS and CDR2 is YFSETQ. J gave up 4 bases and V 3 bases, and 2 bases lay outside the gene matches. The CDR3 totals 14 residues. The CDR3 sequence: CASSSGQGADTQYF. The CDR3 DNA sequence: TGCGCCAGCAGCTCCGGACAGGGGGCAGATACGCAGTATTTT.

This sequence joins TRBV10-2 and TRBJ2-7, with D maybe TRBD1 (5 bases). The CDR3 loop spans 15 amino acids. Germline V gives CDR1 WSHSY, CDR2 SAAADI. Trimming stripped 5 bases from V and 1 base from J, with 15 bases between. CDR3 nucleotides: TGCGCCAGCAGTCGGTTGGGGCAAGGGTCCTACGAGCAGTACTTC. This encodes CASSRLGQGSYEQYF.

This clone was counted a single time. The V and J genes are TRBV5-1 and TRBJ2-5, with 9 positions matching TRBD2. V was clipped by 5 bases and J by 0 bases; unmatched bases: 2. CDR3 length: 14 residues. Germline values: CDR1 SGHRS, CDR2 YFSETQ. CDR3 region: CASSQRGDQETQYF. Here the CDR3 DNA reads TGCGCCAGCAGTCAGCGGGGGGACCAAGAGACCCAGTACTTC.

The chain joins TRBV19 to TRBJ1-3; D is unresolved. The V gene lost 5 bases and the J gene lost 8 bases, with 13 bases spanning the gap. This CDR3 spans 13 amino acids. Germline V CDR1 and CDR2: LNHDA, SQIVND (reference sequence). DNA for the CDR3: TGTGCCAGTAGTTTGGACTCTCGGGACACCATATATTTT. Its protein product is CASSLDSRDTIYF.

CDR3 region: CASSLEWVGPGLGTYNEQFF. The CDR3 DNA follows: TGTGCCAGCAGCTTGGAGTGGGTAGGACCGGGACTAGGGACTTACAATGAGCAGTTCTTC. The chain couples TRBV5-5 to TRBJ2-1; 8 bases map to TRBD2. The length of the CDR3 is 20 residues. Germline assignment: CDR1 SGHKS and CDR2 YYEKEE (reference sequence). Trimming took 0 bases from V and 4 from J; bases not matched to a gene: 18.

This sequence joins TRBV10-3 and TRBJ2-5; 7 positions agree with TRBD1. Germline CDR1 ENHRY, CDR2 SYGVKD. V lost 7 bases and J lost 3; bases outside the gene matches: 5. The CDR3 has 13 amino acids. The CDR3 protein is CAIKGTEEETQYF. CDR3 sequence (DNA): TGTGCCATCAAAGGGACAGAGGAAGAGACCCAGTACTTC.

The chain links TRBV12-5 to TRBJ1-1; D possibly corresponds to TRBD1 (6 bases). The germline gives CDR1 LGHNT, CDR2 FRNRAP. Trimming shortened V by 6 bases and J by 2 bases, and 10 bases separated the two germline ends. CDR3 length equals 13 residues. CDR3 amino acids: CASGSGTNTEAFF. The CDR3 DNA reads TGTGCTAGTGGCTCCGGGACAAACACTGAAGCTTTCTTT.

The chain employs TRBV5-1 and TRBJ2-7, with 7 positions matching TRBD2. Germline V gene sequence: CDR1 SGHRS, CDR2 YFSETQ. V trimming: 0 bases; J trimming: 3 bases; junction bases outside the gene matches: 3. This CDR3 is built from 14 residues. DNA for the CDR3: TGCGCCAGCAGCTTGGATCTAGCGGTCTACGAGCAGTACTTC. This codes for CASSLDLAVYEQYF.

V usage is TRBV4-2 and J usage is TRBJ2-5; D might be TRBD1 (6 bases). The CDR3 covers 13 residues. The germline gives CDR1 LGHNA, CDR2 YNFKEQ. The V end lost 1 base, the J end lost 4 bases, and 7 bases lay between the germline ends. Written as DNA, the CDR3 is TGTGCCAGCAGCCAAGGGGGGCCAGAGACCCAGTACTTC. Translated: CASSQGGPETQYF.

This clone was observed a single time. The chain is built from TRBV6-5 and TRBJ2-5; TRBD2 is a possible D gene (7 bases). Trimming removed 2 bases at V and 2 bases at J, with 12 bases between. The CDR3 has 15 residues. Germline V gene data show CDR1 as MNHEY and CDR2 as SVGAGI. The CDR3: CASSYPGGQQETQYF. CDR3 DNA: TGTGCCAGCAGTTACCCCGGGGGGCAACAAGAGACCCAGTACTTC.

The chain is built from TRBV2 and TRBJ1-5; D is perhaps TRBD1 (6 bases). Between the trimmed V and J ends, which lost 4 bases and 7 bases, there was a span of 14 bases. Germline V CDR1 and CDR2: SNHLY, FYNNEI. The CDR3 loop spans 14 amino acids. CDR3 residues: CASSGQGRVQPQHF. The DNA for the CDR3 is TGTGCCAGCAGTGGGCAGGGGAGGGTACAGCCCCAGCATTTT.

The chain combines TRBV13 with TRBJ1-5, with unresolved D. This CDR3 comprises 12 residues. V lost 4 bases, J lost 4 bases, and 5 bases lay in between. Germline V lookup: CDR1 PRHDT, CDR2 FYEKMQ (reference sequence). CDR3 protein: CASSSQNQPQHF. For the CDR3, the DNA is TGTGCCAGCAGCTCCCAGAATCAGCCCCAGCATTTT.

CDR3 DNA sequence: TGTGCCAGCAGTGAAAATCGTGGGGGCCCCTATGGCTACACCTTC. Amino acids: CASSENRGGPYGYTF. This chain joins TRBV6-1 and TRBJ1-2, with D possibly TRBD1 on 6 matching bases. The CDR3 extends over 15 amino acids. Trimming took off 2 bases at V and 4 bases at J, with 14 bases between the two ends. CDR1 and CDR2 from the germline V gene are MNHNS and SASEGT.